This T cell receptor (beta chain) was sequenced in a study of T cells in localized non-small cell lung cancer. Study outcomes and limitations: Among blood samples, higher T cell density accompanied longer overall survival. Uninvolved adjacent lung showed higher T cell clonality than tumor.

V was pared by 0 bases and J by 9 bases, with 12 bases between. The CDR3 has 14 amino acids. CDR1 SGHDN and CDR2 FVKESK come from the germline V gene. Remarks on this clone: Antigen unknown.

Only in-frame clones appear in the TCRdb table, and some are missing; sequencing was by immunoSEQ multiplex PCR. The table shows around 78,000 clones, with approximately 90% occurring only once. The sequences come from peripheral blood, collected before any cancer treatment. J is TRBJ2-1 and V is TRBV14, with D maybe TRBD1 (5 bases). This clonotype was sampled from a woman aged 40-70 years with stage I squamous cell lung carcinoma. The CDR3, as DNA: TGTGCCAGCAGCCAAGAGGCCAGGGTAGGTGAGCAGTTCTTC. This sequence encodes CASSQEARVGEQFF.